The rows below give T cell receptor beta chains drawn from one sample of a study of cytomegalovirus exposure and HLA in healthy donors. Clones were read by immunoSEQ multiplex PCR, and TCRdb kept only the in-frame ones, dropping some. The sample comprises some 120,000 clones, more than 80% of which are singletons, and 1% rests with the top ten. The sample comprised PBMCs. Source of these receptors: a man in his forties or fifties in good health and CMV-seronegative. Each CDR3 is given with its conserved first and last residue. A D gene is named only where the DNA matches it firmly. The size of a clone is reported for some rows only, either as once, few or many, or as a class for expanded clones.

j_call v_call cdr3_length clone_size d_call cdr3_nt cdr3_aa
TRBJ2-1 TRBV15 17 - TRBD2 TGTGCCACCAGCAAGGGAATGGCGGGAGTTTCCTACAATGAGCAGTTCTTC CATSKGMAGVSYNEQFF
TRBJ2-7 TRBV5-4 14 - - TGTGCCAGCAGCCCGGAGGTAGTTCACTACGAGCAGTACTTC CASSPEVVHYEQYF
TRBJ2-3 TRBV13 15 few - TGTGCCAGCAGCTTAATAGGGGGAGGCACAGATACGCAGTATTTT CASSLIGGGTDTQYF
TRBJ1-1 TRBV6-1 15 - TRBD1 TGTGCCAGCAGGTTATGGGACAGCATGAACACTGAAGCTTTCTTT CASRLWDSMNTEAFF
TRBJ2-3 TRBV10-1 13 - TRBD2 TGCGCCAGCGGACTAGCGGGAGAAGATACGCAGTATTTT CASGLAGEDTQYF
TRBJ1-1 TRBV30 13 - - TGTGCCTGGAGCCCAGGTATGAACACTGAAGCTTTCTTT CAWSPGMNTEAFF
TRBJ2-3 TRBV28 16 - TRBD2 TGTGCCAGCAGCCGGGGGATAGCGGGGTATGTCGATACGCAGTATTTT CASSRGIAGYVDTQYF
TRBJ2-1 TRBV2 15 - TRBD2 TGTGCCAGCACCACCACTAGCGGCCTCTACAATGAGCAGTTCTTC CASTTTSGLYNEQFF
TRBJ1-4 TRBV7-9 16 - TRBD1 TGTGCCAGCAGCAGGAGGACCGGGACAGGGGATGAAAAACTGTTTTTT CASSRRTGTGDEKLFF
TRBJ2-2 TRBV5-1 17 - TRBD1 TGCGCCAGCAGCACGCAACCGGGACAGACCAACACCGGGGAGCTGTTTTTT CASSTQPGQTNTGELFF
TRBJ1-2 TRBV5-6 14 - - TGTGCCAGCAGCTTCCAGGGGACGGGATATGGCTACACCTTC CASSFQGTGYGYTF
TRBJ2-2 TRBV2 13 - - TGTGCCAGCAGTTGGCAGGGGACCGGGGAGCTGTTTTTT CASSWQGTGELFF
TRBJ2-7 TRBV10-3 14 few - TGTGCCATCGGCAAGGTGGAGGGAACCGACGAGCAGTACTTC CAIGKVEGTDEQYF
TRBJ1-1 TRBV27 15 - - TGTGCCAGCAGCCAGGTCCTCGGGGTGAACACTGAAGCTTTCTTT CASSQVLGVNTEAFF
TRBJ1-1 TRBV6-6 16 - - TGTGCCAGCAGAGAAATTCCGGGACAACCGAACACTGAAGCTTTCTTT CASREIPGQPNTEAFF
TRBJ2-3 TRBV18 15 - TRBD1 TGTGCCAGCTCATACGGGACAGGGGGTAAAGATACGCAGTATTTT CASSYGTGGKDTQYF
TRBJ1-5 TRBV5-1 15 - TRBD1 TGCGCCAGCAGCCCGAACGGACAGGGGAGTCAGCCCCAGCATTTT CASSPNGQGSQPQHF
TRBJ2-5 TRBV7-9 16 - - TGTGCCAGCAGCCCCACGGGTAGACAGGTCCAAGAGACCCAGTACTTC CASSPTGRQVQETQYF
TRBJ2-7 TRBV2 13 once TRBD1 TGTGCCAGGGGGGGGACAGGGGGCTACGAGCAGTACTTC CARGGTGGYEQYF
TRBJ1-2 TRBV7-9 16 - - TGTGCCAGCACCCATGAAACAGGGTCTCGCTTTGGTGGCTACACCTTC CASTHETGSRFGGYTF
TRBJ1-1 TRBV9 13 - - TGTGCCAGCAGCCCCCCGGGGGGCACTGAAGCTTTCTTT CASSPPGGTEAFF
TRBJ2-1 TRBV29-1 16 - TRBD2 TGCAGCGTCGACTTGAGACTAGCGGGGACCTACAATGAGCAGTTCTTC CSVDLRLAGTYNEQFF
TRBJ1-2 TRBV6-5 15 - TRBD1 TGTGCCAGCAGCATGGCTCCGGGACAGCCCTATGGCTACACCTTC CASSMAPGQPYGYTF
TRBJ2-5 TRBV7-3 13 - - TGTGCCAGCAGCTTGGGTACAGGAGAGACCCAGTACTTC CASSLGTGETQYF
TRBJ2-7 TRBV5-1 13 - TRBD1 TGCGCCAGCAGCCAGGGGACAGGCTACGAGCAGTACTTC CASSQGTGYEQYF
TRBJ2-7 TRBV5-1 12 - - TGCGCCAGCAGCCGGGATACCTACGAGCAGTACTTC CASSRDTYEQYF
TRBJ2-1 TRBV5-1 13 - - TGCGCCAGCAGCAACGCGGGCGGCGTTGAGCAGTTCTTC CASSNAGGVEQFF
TRBJ1-1 TRBV7-9 15 - - TGTGCCAGCAGCCCAACAGGGTCGGCGGCGACTGAAGCTTTCTTT CASSPTGSAATEAFF
TRBJ1-1 TRBV2 13 once - TGTGCCAGCAGTGAATGGGGCCACCCCGAAGCTTTCTTT CASSEWGHPEAFF
TRBJ2-5 TRBV15 16 - TRBD1 TGTGCCACCAGCAGAGGACCCGGGACAGGGGGCGAGACCCAGTACTTC CATSRGPGTGGETQYF
TRBJ2-7 TRBV6-5 16 - TRBD2 TGTGCCAGCAGTTACTCGTGGGGGGGACTAGCGGACGAGCAGTACTTC CASSYSWGGLADEQYF
TRBJ1-4 TRBV19 16 - - TGTGCCAGTAAGGTCCAGGGAACCGCAACTAATGAAAAACTGTTTTTT CASKVQGTATNEKLFF